Presented here are 14 T cell receptor beta chains from one specimen sequenced in a study of blood T cell repertoires in COVID-19. Only in-frame clones appear in the TCRdb table, and some are missing; sequencing was by immunoSEQ multiplex PCR. The sample contains roughly 330,000 clones, over 75% of which appear only once. The sequencing sample was made of PBMCs or T cells enriched from blood (not recorded which). These receptors all stem from a woman aged 18-30 years who had recovered from COVID-19.

The gene calls are TRBV28 and TRBJ1-1, with 10 bases aligning to TRBD1. The CDR3 covers 15 residues. Looked up from germline, CDR1 is MDHEN and CDR2 is SYDVKM. The ends lost 7 bases at V and 0 bases at J; junction bases unmatched: 5. This CDR3 is CASIGDRGMNTEAFF. DNA of the CDR3: TGTGCCAGCATCGGGGACAGGGGTATGAACACTGAAGCTTTCTTT.

The V call is TRBV29-1, the J call TRBJ1-5, with a possible D match to TRBD1 (6 bases). CDR1 is SQVTM, CDR2 ANQGSEA, per germline. The CDR3 contains 13 residues. The V gene lost 3 bases and the J gene lost 6 bases, with 12 bases spanning the gap. CDR3 nucleotide sequence: TGCAGCGTTGAGCAGGGGTATGGTCAGCCCCAGCATTTT. It encodes CSVEQGYGQPQHF.

This chain uses TRBV19 with TRBJ1-1; D may be TRBD1 (5 bases). Germline values: CDR1 LNHDA, CDR2 SQIVND (reference sequence). V shed 3 bases and J shed 4 bases, with 12 bases lying between them. The CDR3 is 14 amino acids. CDR3: CASSISGLTTEAFF. The CDR3 DNA reads as TGTGCCAGTAGTATCTCAGGGTTGACCACTGAAGCTTTCTTT.

The rearrangement uses TRBV7-2 and TRBJ2-7; TRBD1 matches 11 bases. The germline V gene encodes CDR1 SGHTA and CDR2 FQGNSA. The ends lost 1 base at V and 7 bases at J; junction bases unmatched: 6. The CDR3 has 15 residues. In nucleotides, the CDR3 is TGTGCCAGCAGCTTAGAGGGGACAGGGGGTCGAGAGCAGTACTTC. Translated: CASSLEGTGGREQYF.

The V gene is TRBV3-1 (or the pseudogene TRBV3-2), the J gene TRBJ2-3, with 10 nucleotides matching TRBD2. V lost 4 bases to trimming and J lost 5 bases; unmatched junction nucleotides: 6. CDR1 and CDR2 from the germline V gene are LGHDT and YNNKEL (reference sequence). The CDR3 is 15 amino acids. The CDR3 region is CASSPFSGGKDTQYF. The CDR3 DNA reads TGTGCCAGCAGCCCCTTTAGCGGGGGGAAAGATACGCAGTATTTT.

The rearrangement links TRBV7-6 to TRBJ1-3; 8 positions match TRBD1. Germline V lookup: CDR1 SGHVS, CDR2 FNYEAQ. There are 16 residues in the CDR3. V shed 5 bases, J shed 7 bases, and the junction held 13 bases outside the gene matches. The CDR3 DNA reads TGTGCCAGCAGCCCAGGACAGGGACCCCCGACTAACACCATATATTTT. Protein product: CASSPGQGPPTNTIYF.

The V call is TRBV5-1, the J call TRBJ2-7; TRBD1 matches 9 bases. CDR3 size: 15 residues. CDR1 and CDR2 from the germline V gene are SGHRS and YFSETQ. The ends lost 6 bases at V and 6 bases at J; junction bases unmatched: 13. The chain's CDR3 is CASTTSGTGYAEQYF. Here the CDR3 DNA reads TGCGCCAGCACCACTTCCGGGACAGGGTACGCCGAGCAGTACTTC.

The chain combines TRBV2 with TRBJ2-7; D may be TRBD1 (6 bases). Germline V CDR1 and CDR2: SNHLY, FYNNEI. The V end lost 4 bases, the J end lost 0 bases, and 13 bases lay between the germline ends. CDR3 length equals 15 residues. The CDR3 bases are TGTGCCAGCAGTGGGCAGGGGTCTAGCTCCTACGAGCAGTACTTC. Encoded protein: CASSGQGSSSYEQYF.

V is TRBV7-9 and J is TRBJ2-7, with 7 bases lining up with TRBD1. After removal of 4 bases from V and 5 bases from J, the junction contained 5 bases not matched to a gene. The CDR3 has 13 amino acids. The germline CDR1 and CDR2 sequences are SEHNR and FQNEAQ (reference sequence). CDR3 amino acids: CASSYRGTDEQYF. The CDR3 nucleotides read TGTGCCAGCAGCTACAGGGGCACTGACGAGCAGTACTTC.

This sequence joins TRBV11-2 and TRBJ1-4; D remains ambiguous. This CDR3 contains 17 residues. The V end was cut by 4 bases, the J end by 2 bases, with 17 bases between. Germline V CDR1 and CDR2: SGHAT, FQNNGV. The CDR3 nucleotides are TGTGCCAGCAGCTCTCTGGGGAGGACCGGGACTAATGAAAAACTGTTTTTT. Translating it yields CASSSLGRTGTNEKLFF.

This sequence joins TRBV7-8 and TRBJ2-7; 7 bases agree with TRBD1. V lost 5 bases to trimming and J lost 2 bases; unmatched junction nucleotides: 9. CDR3 length: 15 residues. The germline CDR1 and CDR2 sequences are SGHVS and FQNEAQ. The chain's CDR3 is CASSQGTAVTYEQYF. The CDR3, as DNA: TGTGCCAGCAGCCAAGGGACAGCCGTAACCTACGAGCAGTACTTC.

The chain recombines TRBV6-5 with TRBJ2-1; D not certain. Germline loops: CDR1 MNHEY, CDR2 SVGAGI. V lost 3 bases, J lost 0 bases, and 9 bases lay in between. The CDR3 length is 15 residues. This CDR3 reads CASSYSWSSYNEQFF. As DNA, the CDR3 is TGTGCCAGCAGTTATTCGTGGAGCTCCTACAATGAGCAGTTCTTC.

The V gene is TRBV9, the J gene TRBJ2-1; D may be TRBD2 (5 bases). Germline CDR1 and CDR2: SGDLS and YYNGEE. The V end was cut by 0 bases, the J end by 2 bases, with 6 bases between. CDR3 length equals 14 residues. The chain's CDR3 is CASSVDGTYNEQFF. The CDR3 DNA reads TGTGCCAGCAGCGTAGACGGGACCTACAATGAGCAGTTCTTC.

The chain joins TRBV28 to TRBJ2-7, with D maybe TRBD1 (6 bases). V gave up 4 bases and J gave up 0 bases, with 13 bases separating them. Germline CDR1 MDHEN, CDR2 SYDVKM. The CDR3 has 15 residues. CDR3 DNA: TGTGCCAGCAGTTCCCCGGGACATAACTCCTACGAGCAGTACTTC. Protein sequence: CASSSPGHNSYEQYF.